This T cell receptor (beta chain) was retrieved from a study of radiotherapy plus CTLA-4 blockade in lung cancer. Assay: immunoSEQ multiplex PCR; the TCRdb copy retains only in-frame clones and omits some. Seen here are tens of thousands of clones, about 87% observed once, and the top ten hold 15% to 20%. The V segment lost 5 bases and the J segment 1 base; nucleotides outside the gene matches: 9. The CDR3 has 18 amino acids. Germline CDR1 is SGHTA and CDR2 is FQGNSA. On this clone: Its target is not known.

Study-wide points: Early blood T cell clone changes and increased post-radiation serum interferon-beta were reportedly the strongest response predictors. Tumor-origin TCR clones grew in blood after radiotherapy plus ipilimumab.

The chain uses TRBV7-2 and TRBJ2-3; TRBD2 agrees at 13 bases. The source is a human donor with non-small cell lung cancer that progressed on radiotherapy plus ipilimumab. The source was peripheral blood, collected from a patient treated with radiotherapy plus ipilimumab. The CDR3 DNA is TGTGCCAGCAGCACAGGACTAGCGGGAGTTGGAGGCACAGATACGCAGTATTTT. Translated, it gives CASSTGLAGVGGTDTQYF.